This T cell receptor (beta chain) stems from a study of shared clonotypes between healthy human individuals. Study-level information: Ranging from 18 to 49 in age, donors were a couple of women and three men. A donor's plate count was three for CD4 naive and three for CD4 memory; CD8 naive had two and CD8 memory one. Points from the study as a whole: In contrast to clonotypes shared by all four donors, non-shared clonotypes had lower generation probabilities.

Turning to this clone: The antigen remains unidentified.

CD45RO negativity and positive selection for CCR7 defined naive CD8 cells, a population that excluded terminally differentiated effector memory CD45RA+ cells. Healthy HIV-negative adults with no recent acute infections or vaccinations were recruited as donors. The repertoire was sequenced with immunoSEQ multiplex PCR; TCRdb's copy has only in-frame clones and lacks some. The sample holds approximately 2,200,000 clones, 90% to 95% seen once. Trimming took 1 base from V and 0 from J; bases not matched to a gene: 6. Germline CDR1 SGHVS, CDR2 FQNEAQ. CDR3 size: 16 residues. The clonotype comes from a man between 18 and 29 years old in good health. Some clones in this sample may be carry-over from other donors' samples. Sequences were obtained from naive CD8+ T cells from PBMCs. V gene TRBV7-8 combines with J gene TRBJ2-7, with TRBD1 matching 7 bases. CDR3 nucleotides: TGTGCCAGCAGCTTAGAGGGGGCCTGGAGCTCCTACGAGCAGTACTTC. Residues: CASSLEGAWSSYEQYF.